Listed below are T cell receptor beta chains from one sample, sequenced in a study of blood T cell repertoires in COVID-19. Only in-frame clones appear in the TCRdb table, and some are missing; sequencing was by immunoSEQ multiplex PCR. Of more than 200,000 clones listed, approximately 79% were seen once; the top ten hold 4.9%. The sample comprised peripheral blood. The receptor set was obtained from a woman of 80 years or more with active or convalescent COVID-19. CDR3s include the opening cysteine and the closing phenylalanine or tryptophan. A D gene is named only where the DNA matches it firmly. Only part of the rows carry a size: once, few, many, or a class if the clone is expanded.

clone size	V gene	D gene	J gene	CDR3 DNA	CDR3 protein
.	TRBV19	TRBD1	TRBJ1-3	TGTGCCAGTAGTGGGACAGGGGGCGCCCCTGGAAACACCATATATTTT	CASSGTGGAPGNTIYF
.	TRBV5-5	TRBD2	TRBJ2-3	TGTGCCAGCAGCTTCACTAGCGACAACACAGATACGCAGTATTTT	CASSFTSDNTDTQYF
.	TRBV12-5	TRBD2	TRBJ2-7	TGTGCTAGTGGTTTGGAAGCGGGAGGGAACTACGAGCAGTACTTC	CASGLEAGGNYEQYF
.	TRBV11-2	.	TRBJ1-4	TGTGCCAGCAGCTTAGTGAACAGCGAAAAACTGTTTTTT	CASSLVNSEKLFF
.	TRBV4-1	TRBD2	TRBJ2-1	TGCGCCAGCAGCCAAGGGGAGGGAGTTGGTGAGCAGTTCTTC	CASSQGEGVGEQFF
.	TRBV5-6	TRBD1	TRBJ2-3	TGTGCCAGCAGCCGGAGATCAGGGGGCGCTTTCAATACGCAGTATTTT	CASSRRSGGAFNTQYF
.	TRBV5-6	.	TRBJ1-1	TGTGCCAGCAGCTTGGCCCCCCGAGCACAGGGCGCTGAAGCTTTCTTT	CASSLAPRAQGAEAFF
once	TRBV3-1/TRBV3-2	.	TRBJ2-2	TGTGCCAGCAGCCCAACTGTGAACACCGGGGAGCTGTTTTTT	CASSPTVNTGELFF
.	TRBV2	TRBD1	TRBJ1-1	TGTGCCAGCAGTCGGGACAGGGGGGCCCACACTGAAGCTTTCTTT	CASSRDRGAHTEAFF
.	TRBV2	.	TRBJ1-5	TGTGCCAGCAGTGAGGGGCAGGGCGGACAGCCCCAGCATTTT	CASSEGQGGQPQHF
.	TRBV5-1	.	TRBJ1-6	TGCGCCAGCACCTTCAACTCTAATTCACCCCTCCACTTT	CASTFNSNSPLHF
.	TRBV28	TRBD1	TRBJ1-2	TGTGCCAGCAAGCCCACAGGGGCACTCTATGGCTACACCTTC	CASKPTGALYGYTF
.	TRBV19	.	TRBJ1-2	TGTGCCAGTAGTATTAACAAGTCCTATGGCTACACCTTC	CASSINKSYGYTF
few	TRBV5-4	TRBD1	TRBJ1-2	TGTGCCAGCAGCTTGGACAGGGGTGGCTACACCTTC	CASSLDRGGYTF
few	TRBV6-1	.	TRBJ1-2	TGTGCCAGCAGTGAAGCGCTAACGGCGGCGGGCTACACCTTC	CASSEALTAAGYTF
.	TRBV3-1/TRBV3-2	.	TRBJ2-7	TGTGCCAGCAGCAAACAGGGAATCGGCGAGCAGTACTTC	CASSKQGIGEQYF
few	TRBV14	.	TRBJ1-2	TGTGCCAGCAGCCAACAGCGAAACTATGGCTACACCTTC	CASSQQRNYGYTF
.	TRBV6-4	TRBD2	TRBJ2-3	TGTGCCAGCAGCAAGCGGGGGGGCACAGATACGCAGTATTTT	CASSKRGGTDTQYF
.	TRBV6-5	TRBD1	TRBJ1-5	TGTGCCAGCACCGAACAGGGGGTTCGCAATCAGCCCCAGCATTTT	CASTEQGVRNQPQHF
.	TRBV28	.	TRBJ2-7	TGTGCCAGCAGTTTAGGTGGATTTAGCACCTACGAGCAGTACTTC	CASSLGGFSTYEQYF
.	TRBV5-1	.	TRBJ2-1	TGCGCCAGCAGCTTGGGGCCCTGGGGCGTCAATGAGCAGTTCTTC	CASSLGPWGVNEQFF
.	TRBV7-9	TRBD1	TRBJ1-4	TGTGCCAGCAGCCCCAGGGGGTCCAATGAAAAACTGTTTTTT	CASSPRGSNEKLFF
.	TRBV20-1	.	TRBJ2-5	TGCAGTGCGAGTACCCGGGACTACCAAGAGACCCAGTACTTC	CSASTRDYQETQYF
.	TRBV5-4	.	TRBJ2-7	TGTGCCAGCAGATCTAAGGGGGTCGGCTACGAGCAGTACTTC	CASRSKGVGYEQYF
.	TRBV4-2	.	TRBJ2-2	TGTGCCAGCAGCCAAGAGGTCCTGGCTAGACGGCCCGGGGAGCTGTTTTTT	CASSQEVLARRPGELFF
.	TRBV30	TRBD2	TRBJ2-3	TGTGCCTGCCAAGCGGGAGGGCCTGGTACGCAGTATTTT	CACQAGGPGTQYF
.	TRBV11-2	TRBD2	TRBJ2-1	TGTGCCAGCAGCTTAGATTTAGGCGCGGGAGGGATCTACAATGAGCAGTTCTTC	CASSLDLGAGGIYNEQFF
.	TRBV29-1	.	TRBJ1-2	TGCAGCGTCGGTGGGAGCGGCTATGGCTACACCTTC	CSVGGSGYGYTF
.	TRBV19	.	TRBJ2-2	TGTGCCAGGGAAAGAAAAAGGGGGGGCCTCGGCACCGGGGAGCTGTTTTTT	CARERKRGGLGTGELFF
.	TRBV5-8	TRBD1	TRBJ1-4	TGTGCCAGCAGCTCCCCGGGACAGATTAATGAAAAACTGTTTTTT	CASSSPGQINEKLFF
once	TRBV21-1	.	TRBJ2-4	TGTGCCAGCAGCACCTCGGACAACCTAGCCAAAAACATTCAGTACTTC	CASSTSDNLAKNIQYF
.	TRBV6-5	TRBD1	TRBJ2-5	TGTGCCAGCCGGAGACAGGGGTTGGGAGAGACCCAGTACTTC	CASRRQGLGETQYF